Below, 30 T cell receptor beta chains from the same sample are listed, as sequenced in a study of blood T cell repertoires in COVID-19. The method was immunoSEQ multiplex PCR; TCRdb's version includes in-frame clones alone and lacks a portion of them. This sample has approximately 250,000 clones, with roughly 86% found just once. Sequenced input: peripheral blood. These receptors were obtained from a man in his forties with active or convalescent COVID-19.

The chain links TRBV6-5 to TRBJ1-2; TRBD1 is a possible D gene (6 bases). The germline V gene encodes CDR1 MNHEY and CDR2 SVGAGI. V lost 8 bases, J lost 8 bases, and 12 bases lay in between. The CDR3 is 11 residues long. The CDR3 DNA reads TGTGCCAGCCTTCCAGGGGCGGGCTACACCTTC. This gives the protein CASLPGAGYTF.

This clone was counted only a few times. This chain joins TRBV18 and TRBJ1-1; perhaps TRBD1 as D (6 bases). This CDR3 region has 14 residues. Looked up from germline, CDR1 is KGHSH and CDR2 is LQKENI. The germline V and J ends were trimmed by 5 bases and 2 bases, with 12 bases remaining between them. CDR3 sequence (DNA): TGTGCCAGCTCAACGACAGGTTTTAACACTGAAGCTTTCTTT. Translation gives CASSTTGFNTEAFF. The whole variable domain, remainder taken from reference TRBV18 and TRBJ1-1, is NAGVMQNPRHLVRRRGQEARLRCSPMKGHSHVYWYRQLPEEGLKFMVYLQKENIIDESGMPKERFSAEFPKEGPSILRIQQVVRGDSAAYFCASSTTGFNTEAFFGQGTRLTVV.

The chain couples TRBV7-8 to TRBJ2-4; D is undetermined. V was trimmed by 5 bases and J by 0 bases, leaving 35 bases between them. CDR1 is SGHVS and CDR2 is FQNEAQ in the germline V gene. The CDR3 loop spans 23 amino acids. The CDR3 bases are TGTGCCAGCAGCCGCCAACGTGGTACAGCCGGAAGGTTATCGGTACTAGCCAAAAACATTCAGTACTTC. Protein sequence: CASSRQRGTAGRLSVLAKNIQYF.

This clone is a singleton in its sample. The sample holds other DNA sequences that translate to the same CDR3. This rearrangement joins TRBV9 to TRBJ2-2, with D tentatively TRBD2 (6 bases). The germline V gene has CDR1 SGDLS and CDR2 YYNGEE. The CDR3 sequence is 14 residues long. Trimming left V 1 base short and J 6 bases short, with 10 bases between. The CDR3 DNA sequence: TGTGCCAGCAGCGTATTGTCGGGAGCCGGGGAGCTGTTTTTT. It specifies CASSVLSGAGELFF.

V gene TRBV27 combines with J gene TRBJ1-4; D unclear. Trimming left V 5 bases short and J 0 bases short, with 7 bases between. This CDR3 is 14 amino acids long. The germline gives CDR1 MNHEY, CDR2 SMNVEV (reference sequence). The CDR3, as DNA: TGTGCCAGCAGTCACAGTGCAACTAATGAAAAACTGTTTTTT. Translated: CASSHSATNEKLFF.

The chain is built from TRBV18 and TRBJ1-1; 9 nucleotides align to TRBD1. CDR3 length: 13 residues. V lost 5 bases and J lost 7; bases outside the gene matches: 5. CDR1 is KGHSH, CDR2 LQKENI, per germline. CDR3 nucleotide sequence: TGTGCCAGCTCATTGACAGGGGGGGGTGAAGCTTTCTTT. Protein sequence: CASSLTGGGEAFF.

The rearrangement joins TRBV10-1 to TRBJ2-5; perhaps TRBD2 as D (7 bases). The CDR3 covers 16 residues. V was clipped by 6 bases and J by 9 bases, with 26 bases between them. Germline V lookup: CDR1 WNHNN, CDR2 SYGVQD (reference sequence). CDR3 coding DNA: TGCGCCAGCAGAGTAATACAGAAGGGAGGGGGGGCGGCCCAGTACTTC. It specifies CASRVIQKGGGAAQYF.

The genes are TRBV19 and TRBJ1-6; TRBD1 agrees at 7 bases. J gave up 5 bases and V 7 bases, and 8 bases lay outside the gene matches. This CDR3 contains 15 residues. Looked up from germline, CDR1 is LNHDA and CDR2 is SQIVND (reference sequence). CDR3 bases: TGTGCCAGTAAAACTCTGACAGGGAATAATTCACCCCTCCACTTT. Its translation is CASKTLTGNNSPLHF. The full variable domain, its missing parts supplied by reference TRBV19 and TRBJ1-6, is DGGITQSPKYLFRKEGQNVTLSCEQNLNHDAMYWYRQDPGQGLRLIYYSQIVNDFQKGDIAEGYSVSREKKESFPLTVTSAQKNPTAFYLCASKTLTGNNSPLHFGNGTRLTVT.

The rearrangement joins TRBV10-2 to TRBJ2-7; 9 nucleotides line up with TRBD2. The germline CDR1 and CDR2 sequences are WSHSY and SAAADI. This CDR3 contains 14 residues. V lost 7 bases and J lost 5; bases outside the gene matches: 9. This CDR3 is CASKAREGTHEQYF. In DNA form, the CDR3 reads TGCGCCAGCAAGGCGCGGGAGGGCACCCACGAGCAGTACTTC.

The chain couples TRBV6-4 to TRBJ2-2; possible D gene TRBD2, 5 bases. Germline V gene sequence: CDR1 MRHNA, CDR2 SNTAGT. Trimming cost V 8 bases and J 7 bases, with 11 bases left between them. The CDR3 loop spans 12 amino acids. CDR3 sequence: CASGSGGGELFF. DNA of the CDR3: TGTGCCAGCGGGAGTGGAGGCGGGGAGCTGTTTTTT.

The chain uses TRBV7-3 and TRBJ2-2; D gene ambiguous. V gave up 1 base and J gave up 6 bases, with 12 bases separating them. Germline loops: CDR1 SGHTA, CDR2 FQGTGA. This CDR3 has 15 residues. Here the CDR3 reads CASSLNRPGSGELFF. CDR3 DNA: TGTGCCAGCAGCTTAAATAGGCCCGGGTCCGGGGAGCTGTTTTTT.

The sample holds one count of this clone. The rearrangement joins TRBV2 to TRBJ2-3; 11 nucleotides agree with TRBD2. The CDR3 has 15 residues. Germline loops: CDR1 SNHLY, CDR2 FYNNEI. J gave up 5 bases and V 11 bases, and 12 bases lay outside the gene matches. CDR3 DNA sequence: TGTGCCGGATTCCTAGCGGGGGGCCTCAGAGATACGCAGTATTTT. It translates to CAGFLAGGLRDTQYF.

The rearrangement links TRBV6-5 to TRBJ2-7; D perhaps matches TRBD1 (6 bases). CDR1 is MNHEY, CDR2 SVGAGI, per germline. There are 11 residues in the CDR3. Between the trimmed V and J ends, which lost 6 bases and 6 bases, there was a span of 9 bases. CDR3 residues: CASRQGGEQYF. DNA for the CDR3: TGTGCCAGCAGGCAAGGGGGCGAGCAGTACTTC.

This chain links TRBV5-1 with TRBJ1-5; TRBD1 is a possible D gene (5 bases). Trimming took off 3 bases at V and 4 bases at J, with 11 bases between the two ends. Germline values: CDR1 SGHRS, CDR2 YFSETQ. This CDR3 has 14 amino acids. As DNA, the CDR3 is TGCGCCAGCAGCTGGGGGGGAGGGAATCAGCCCCAGCATTTT. Protein: CASSWGGGNQPQHF.

The rearrangement links TRBV4-2 to TRBJ2-2; 9 bases align to TRBD2. CDR3 size: 16 residues. The junction had 7 bases not matched to a gene; V was cut back by 4 bases and J by 4 bases. Germline CDR1 reads LGHNA; CDR2 reads YNFKEQ. CDR3 DNA sequence: TGTGCCAGCAGCCCCACCCGCGGGGGGGCCACCGGGGAGCTGTTTTTT. It is translated as CASSPTRGGATGELFF.

This CDR3 reads CASSIADSAGNTIYF. For the CDR3, the DNA is TGTGCCAGTAGTATAGCAGACTCTGCTGGAAACACCATATATTTT. The chain carries TRBV19 and TRBJ1-3; D is undetermined. CDR1 LNHDA and CDR2 SQIVND come from the germline V gene (reference sequence). V was trimmed by 1 base and J by 2 bases, leaving 9 bases between them. The CDR3 spans 15 residues. Supplemented by reference TRBV19 and TRBJ1-3, the full variable domain reads DGGITQSPKYLFRKEGQNVTLSCEQNLNHDAMYWYRQDPGQGLRLIYYSQIVNDFQKGDIAEGYSVSREKKESFPLTVTSAQKNPTAFYLCASSIADSAGNTIYFGEGSWLTVV.

This sequence joins TRBV6-2 or TRBV6-3 and TRBJ2-2, with D possibly being TRBD1 (5 bases). From germline, CDR1 is MNHEY and CDR2 SVGEGT. This CDR3 has 16 amino acids. V lost 4 bases and J 1 base, leaving 13 bases between the germline ends. The CDR3 reads CASSSQGGENTGELFF. As DNA, the CDR3 is TGTGCCAGCAGTTCCCAGGGTGGGGAGAACACCGGGGAGCTGTTTTTT.

The V call is TRBV9, the J call TRBJ1-6; no reliable D call. The length of the CDR3 is 15 residues. Trimming took 0 bases from V and 3 from J, leaving 7 bases between them. The V gene's germline CDR1 is SGDLS and CDR2 YYNGEE. The CDR3: CASSVGGVYNSPLHF. CDR3 nucleotide sequence: TGTGCCAGCAGCGTAGGCGGCGTCTATAATTCACCCCTCCACTTT.

The chain couples TRBV19 to TRBJ1-1; D gene unclear. Germline CDR1 reads LNHDA; CDR2 reads SQIVND (reference sequence). The CDR3 loop spans 15 amino acids. V was cut by 2 bases and J by 1 base, with 11 bases left in between. The CDR3 is CASSISQASNTEAFF. CDR3 bases: TGTGCCAGTAGTATATCCCAGGCCTCGAACACTGAAGCTTTCTTT. Full variable domain (rest looked up from reference TRBV19 and TRBJ1-1): DGGITQSPKYLFRKEGQNVTLSCEQNLNHDAMYWYRQDPGQGLRLIYYSQIVNDFQKGDIAEGYSVSREKKESFPLTVTSAQKNPTAFYLCASSISQASNTEAFFGQGTRLTVV.

The chain couples TRBV7-9 to TRBJ2-7; TRBD2 matches at 12 bases. The V segment lost 5 bases and the J segment 2 bases; nucleotides outside the gene matches: 10. This CDR3 is built from 17 residues. Germline V lookup: CDR1 SEHNR, CDR2 FQNEAQ (reference sequence). The CDR3 DNA reads TGTGCCAGCAGCCCAGGGACTAGCGGGCAGACGCCCTACGAGCAGTACTTC. Protein sequence: CASSPGTSGQTPYEQYF.

The CDR3 here is CASSETGSGETQYF. In DNA form, the CDR3 reads TGTGCCAGTAGTGAGACAGGGTCTGGGGAGACCCAGTACTTC. The chain has TRBV19 and TRBJ2-5; 7 nucleotides match TRBD1. CDR1 and CDR2 from the germline V gene are LNHDA and SQIVND (reference sequence). Losses at the gene ends were 5 bases for V and 5 bases for J; bases not matched to a gene: 8. This CDR3 has 14 residues.

The rearrangement uses TRBV28 and TRBJ1-3; TRBD1 agrees at 9 bases. The V and J ends lost 4 bases and 5 bases, in that order; junction bases with no gene match: 3. The CDR3 is 14 residues long. Germline loops: CDR1 MDHEN, CDR2 SYDVKM. The CDR3 sequence is CASSSGTGRNTIYF. The CDR3 region has the DNA TGTGCCAGCAGTTCAGGGACAGGGAGAAACACCATATATTTT.

This chain joins TRBV6-4 and TRBJ1-3; D call uncertain. This CDR3 has 12 amino acids. V gave up 1 base and J gave up 8 bases, with 6 bases separating them. CDR1 is MRHNA and CDR2 is SNTAGT in the germline V gene. The CDR3 bases are TGTGCCAGCAGTGACTTGTTCGACACCATATATTTT. Its protein is CASSDLFDTIYF.

The chain recombines TRBV5-1 with TRBJ2-3, with D perhaps TRBD1 (5 bases). The CDR3 is made up of 14 amino acids. The germline V and J ends were trimmed by 2 bases and 4 bases, with 11 bases remaining between them. In germline, CDR1 is SGHRS, CDR2 YFSETQ. In DNA form, the CDR3 reads TGCGCCAGCAGCTTATTGACAGCGCCAGATACGCAGTATTTT. This codes for CASSLLTAPDTQYF.

The V gene is TRBV19, the J gene TRBJ2-7; maybe TRBD1 (5 bases). The CDR3 consists of 14 residues. V gave up 6 bases and J gave up 2 bases, with 14 bases separating them. Germline V CDR1 and CDR2: LNHDA, SQIVND (reference sequence). The CDR3 DNA is TGTGCCAGTAGATCAGACAGCCTCCCCTACGAGCAGTACTTC. Amino acid sequence: CASRSDSLPYEQYF.

The chain combines TRBV4-1 with TRBJ1-5; D may be TRBD1 (5 bases). V lost 0 bases to trimming and J lost 5 bases, with 14 bases between them. Germline V CDR1 and CDR2: MGHRA, YSYEKL. The CDR3 contains 16 residues. The CDR3 nucleotides are TGCGCCAGCAGCCAAGAGGGGGGGACCTCCTATCAGCCCCAGCATTTT. Translated: CASSQEGGTSYQPQHF.

The chain has TRBV15 and TRBJ1-5, with TRBD1 matching over 7 bases. The germline V gene encodes CDR1 LNHNV and CDR2 YYDKDF (reference sequence). V shed 3 bases, J shed 4 bases, and the junction held 12 bases outside the gene matches. The CDR3 extends over 17 amino acids. The CDR3, as DNA: TGTGCCACCAGCAGCGGTAGGGACAGAGGCCCAAATCAGCCCCAGCATTTT. Its translation is CATSSGRDRGPNQPQHF.

V and J are TRBV4-1 and TRBJ1-2; D not certain. The CDR3 covers 13 residues. V was shortened by 0 bases and J by 3 bases, with 5 bases between the two germline ends. Germline CDR1 and CDR2: MGHRA and YSYEKL. The CDR3 bases are TGCGCCAGCAGCCAAGACGGGTACTATGGCTACACCTTC. This sequence encodes CASSQDGYYGYTF.

This chain connects TRBV28 to TRBJ2-3; 13 positions match TRBD2. This CDR3 is built from 17 residues. CDR1 and CDR2 from the germline V gene are MDHEN and SYDVKM. V was clipped by 5 bases and J by 1 base; unmatched bases: 6. The CDR3 DNA is TGTGCCAGCAGTCCCGGACTAGCGGGGGCAGGCACAGATACGCAGTATTTT. Translation: CASSPGLAGAGTDTQYF.

V is TRBV24-1 and J is TRBJ1-2; D is unresolved. The length of the CDR3 is 13 residues. Trimming removed 9 bases from V and 7 bases from J, with 17 bases in between. Germline V CDR1 and CDR2: KGHDR, SFDVKD. CDR3 sequence reads: CATHGGGFAGYTF. The DNA for the CDR3 is TGTGCCACCCACGGAGGAGGGTTTGCTGGCTACACCTTC.